The sequence of this T cell receptor beta chain was determined in a study of blood T cells in healthy people across ages. Notes on the study in general: The authors considered diversity estimates from one million T cells to be underestimates. Observed TCR beta diversity per million T cells went down as age went up. This fall followed a roughly linear course with age.

Next came a second PCR, run for roughly 6 to 11 cycles, which used a sample-barcoded 5' primer along with a J-beta primer mix. TCRdb independently ran MiXCR on the 5' RACE reads; one entry per CDR3 protein. This repertoire shows approximately 810,000 distinct CDR3 sequences, roughly 26% found once; its top ten account for 17%. The CDR3 is made up of 17 amino acids. Germline CDR1 reads LGHNA; CDR2 reads YNFKEQ. V lost 4 bases and J lost 4; bases outside the gene matches: 10. This clonotype was counted a few times. Its antigen is unidentified. Sequenced material: blood. The clonotype was recovered from a woman at least 80 years old in good health. The chain carries TRBV4-2 and TRBJ2-2, with 9 positions matching TRBD1. The CDR3 reads CASSPRPQGASTGELFF. Written as DNA, the CDR3 is TGTGCCAGCAGCCCTCGGCCACAGGGGGCATCCACCGGGGAGCTGTTTTTT.